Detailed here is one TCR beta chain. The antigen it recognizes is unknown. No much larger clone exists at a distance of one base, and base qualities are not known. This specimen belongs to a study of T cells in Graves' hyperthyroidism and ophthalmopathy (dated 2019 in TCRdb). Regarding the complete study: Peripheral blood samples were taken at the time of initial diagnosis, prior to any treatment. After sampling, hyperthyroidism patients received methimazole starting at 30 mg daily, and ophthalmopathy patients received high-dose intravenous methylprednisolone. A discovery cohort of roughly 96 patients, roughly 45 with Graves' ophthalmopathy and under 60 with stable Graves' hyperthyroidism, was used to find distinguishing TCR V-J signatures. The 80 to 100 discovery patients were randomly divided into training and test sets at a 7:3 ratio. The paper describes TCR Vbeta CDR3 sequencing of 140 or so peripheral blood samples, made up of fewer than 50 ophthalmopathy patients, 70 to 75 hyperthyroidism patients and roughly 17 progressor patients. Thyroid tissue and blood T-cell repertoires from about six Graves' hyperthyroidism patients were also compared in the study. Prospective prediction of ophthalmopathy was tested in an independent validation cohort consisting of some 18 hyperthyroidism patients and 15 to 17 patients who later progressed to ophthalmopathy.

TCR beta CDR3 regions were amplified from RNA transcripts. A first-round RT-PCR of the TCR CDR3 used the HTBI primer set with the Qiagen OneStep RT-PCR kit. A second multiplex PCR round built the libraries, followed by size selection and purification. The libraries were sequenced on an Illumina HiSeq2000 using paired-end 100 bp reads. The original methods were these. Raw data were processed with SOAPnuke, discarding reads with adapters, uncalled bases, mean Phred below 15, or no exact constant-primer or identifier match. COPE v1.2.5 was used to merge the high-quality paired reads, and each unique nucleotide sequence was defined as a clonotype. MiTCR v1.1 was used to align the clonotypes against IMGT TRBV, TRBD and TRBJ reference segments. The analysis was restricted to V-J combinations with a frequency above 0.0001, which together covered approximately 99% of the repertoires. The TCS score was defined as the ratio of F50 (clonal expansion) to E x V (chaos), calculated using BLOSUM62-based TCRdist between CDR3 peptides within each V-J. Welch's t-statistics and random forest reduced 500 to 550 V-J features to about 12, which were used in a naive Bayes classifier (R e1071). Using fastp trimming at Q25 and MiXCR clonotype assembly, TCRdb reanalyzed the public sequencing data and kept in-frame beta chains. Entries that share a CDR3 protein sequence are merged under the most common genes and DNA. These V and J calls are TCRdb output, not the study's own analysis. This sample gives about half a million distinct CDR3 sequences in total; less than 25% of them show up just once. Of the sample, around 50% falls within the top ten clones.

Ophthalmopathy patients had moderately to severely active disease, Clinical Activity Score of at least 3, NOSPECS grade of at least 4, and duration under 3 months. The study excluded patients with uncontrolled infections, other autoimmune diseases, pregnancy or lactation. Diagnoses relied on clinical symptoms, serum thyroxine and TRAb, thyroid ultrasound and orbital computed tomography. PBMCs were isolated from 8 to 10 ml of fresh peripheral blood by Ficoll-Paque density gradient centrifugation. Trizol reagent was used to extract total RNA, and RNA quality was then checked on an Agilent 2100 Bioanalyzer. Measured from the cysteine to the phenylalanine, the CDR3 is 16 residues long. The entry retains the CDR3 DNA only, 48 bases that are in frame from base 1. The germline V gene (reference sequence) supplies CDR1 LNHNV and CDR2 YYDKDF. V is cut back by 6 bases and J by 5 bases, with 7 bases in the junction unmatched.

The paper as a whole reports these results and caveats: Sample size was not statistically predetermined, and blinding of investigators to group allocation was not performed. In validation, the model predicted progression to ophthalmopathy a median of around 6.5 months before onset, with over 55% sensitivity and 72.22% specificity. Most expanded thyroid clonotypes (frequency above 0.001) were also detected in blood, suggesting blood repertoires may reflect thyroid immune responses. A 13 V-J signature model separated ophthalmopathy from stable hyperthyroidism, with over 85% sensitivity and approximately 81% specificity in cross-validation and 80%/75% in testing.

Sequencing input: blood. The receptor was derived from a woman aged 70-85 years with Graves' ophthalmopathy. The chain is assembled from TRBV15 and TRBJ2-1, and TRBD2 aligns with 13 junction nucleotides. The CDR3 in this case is CATRTSGRYGDNEQFF. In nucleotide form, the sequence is TGTGCCACCAGGACTAGCGGGAGGTATGGGGACAATGAGCAGTTCTTC.